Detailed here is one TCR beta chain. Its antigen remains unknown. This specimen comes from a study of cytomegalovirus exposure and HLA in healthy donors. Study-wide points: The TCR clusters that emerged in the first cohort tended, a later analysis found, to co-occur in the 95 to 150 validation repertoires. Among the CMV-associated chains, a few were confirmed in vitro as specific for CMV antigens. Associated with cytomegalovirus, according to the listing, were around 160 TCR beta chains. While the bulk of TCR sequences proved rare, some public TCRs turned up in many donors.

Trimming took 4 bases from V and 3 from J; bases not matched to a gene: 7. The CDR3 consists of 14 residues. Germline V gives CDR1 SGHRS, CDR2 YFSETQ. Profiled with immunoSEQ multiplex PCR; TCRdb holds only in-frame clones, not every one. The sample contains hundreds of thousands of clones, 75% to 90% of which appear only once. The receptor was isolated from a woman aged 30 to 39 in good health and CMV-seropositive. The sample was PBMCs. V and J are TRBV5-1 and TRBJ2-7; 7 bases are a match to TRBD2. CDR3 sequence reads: CASSPRSGIYEQYF. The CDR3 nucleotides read TGCGCCAGCAGCCCGCGGAGCGGGATCTACGAGCAGTACTTC.